This T cell receptor beta chain was sequenced in a study of blood T cell repertoires in COVID-19. The wider study: Both acute and convalescent COVID-19 samples were obtained from the United States, Italy and Spain. PBMCs, B-cell-depleted T cells, or T cells provided the cDNA or gDNA that made up the material.

The trim removed 6 bases at V and 8 bases at J, leaving 5 bases unmatched. CDR1 is MNHEY and CDR2 is SVGAGI in the germline V gene. There are 13 residues in the CDR3. Methods used by the authors: Reference gene primer amplification in the assay estimated nucleated cell counts. Using immunoSEQ multiplex PCR, the repertoire was profiled, and TCRdb retains in-frame clones only, with some absent. V, J and clone size are those of that table, while D and trimming were read from the DNA. Among about 140,000 clones listed, around 88% were seen once. This sequence joins TRBV6-5 and TRBJ1-2, with TRBD1 matching 11 bases. The sample was peripheral blood. The TCR sequence derives from a woman aged 55-69 years with acute or convalescent COVID-19. The CDR3 DNA sequence: TGTGCCAGCAGGGGGACAGGGGGTTACGGCTACACCTTC. As protein: CASRGTGGYGYTF.